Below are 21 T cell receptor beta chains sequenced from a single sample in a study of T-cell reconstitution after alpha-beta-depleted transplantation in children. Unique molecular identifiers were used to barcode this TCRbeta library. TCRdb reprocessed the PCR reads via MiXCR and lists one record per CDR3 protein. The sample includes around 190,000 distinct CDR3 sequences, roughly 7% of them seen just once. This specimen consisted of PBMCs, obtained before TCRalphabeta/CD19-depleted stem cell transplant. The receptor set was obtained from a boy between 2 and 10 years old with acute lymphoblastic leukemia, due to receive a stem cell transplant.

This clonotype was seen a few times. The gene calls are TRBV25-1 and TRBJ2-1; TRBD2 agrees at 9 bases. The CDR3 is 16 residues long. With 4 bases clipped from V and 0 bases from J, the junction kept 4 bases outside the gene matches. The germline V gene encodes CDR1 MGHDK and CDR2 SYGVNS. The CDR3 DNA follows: TGTGCCAGCAGTGGAAGCGGGGGGCGCTCCTACAATGAGCAGTTCTTC. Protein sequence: CASSGSGGRSYNEQFF.

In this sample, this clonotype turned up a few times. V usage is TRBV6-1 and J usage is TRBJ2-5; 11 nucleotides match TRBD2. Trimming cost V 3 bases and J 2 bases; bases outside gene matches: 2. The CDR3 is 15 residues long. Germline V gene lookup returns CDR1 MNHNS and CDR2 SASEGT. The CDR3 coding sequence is TGTGCCAGCAGTGACAGACTAGCGGGACAAGAGACCCAGTACTTC. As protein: CASSDRLAGQETQYF.

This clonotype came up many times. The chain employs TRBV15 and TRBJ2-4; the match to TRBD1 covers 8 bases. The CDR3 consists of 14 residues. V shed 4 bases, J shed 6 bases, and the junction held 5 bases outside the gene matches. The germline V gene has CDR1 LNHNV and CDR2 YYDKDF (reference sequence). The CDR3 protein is CATSTRGQGNIQYF. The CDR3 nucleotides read TGTGCCACCAGCACCAGGGGGCAGGGAAACATTCAGTACTTC. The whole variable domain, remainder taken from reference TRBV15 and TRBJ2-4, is DAMVIQNPRYQVTQFGKPVTLSCSQTLNHNVMYWYQQKSSQAPKLLFHYYDKDFNNEADTPDNFQSRRPNTSFCFLDIRSPGLGDTAMYLCATSTRGQGNIQYFGAGTRLSVL.

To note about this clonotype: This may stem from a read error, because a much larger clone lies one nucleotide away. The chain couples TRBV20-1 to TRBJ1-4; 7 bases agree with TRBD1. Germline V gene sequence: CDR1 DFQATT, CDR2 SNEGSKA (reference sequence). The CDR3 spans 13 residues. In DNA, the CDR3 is TGCAGTTCTAGAGCAGGGGGTTTTGAAAAACTGTTTTTT. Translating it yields CSSRAGGFEKLFF.

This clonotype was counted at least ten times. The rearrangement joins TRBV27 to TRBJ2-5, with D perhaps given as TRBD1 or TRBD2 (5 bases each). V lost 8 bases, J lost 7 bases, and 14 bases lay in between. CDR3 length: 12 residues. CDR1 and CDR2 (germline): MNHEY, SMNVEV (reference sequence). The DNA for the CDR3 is TGTGCCAGCGTCGGGGCGGAAGGGACCCAGTACTTC. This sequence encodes CASVGAEGTQYF.

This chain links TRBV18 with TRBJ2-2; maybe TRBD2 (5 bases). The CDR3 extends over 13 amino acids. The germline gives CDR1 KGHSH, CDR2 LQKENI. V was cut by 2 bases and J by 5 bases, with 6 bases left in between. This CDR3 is CASSPEGTGELFF. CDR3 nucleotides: TGTGCCAGCTCACCAGAGGGTACCGGGGAGCTGTTTTTT.

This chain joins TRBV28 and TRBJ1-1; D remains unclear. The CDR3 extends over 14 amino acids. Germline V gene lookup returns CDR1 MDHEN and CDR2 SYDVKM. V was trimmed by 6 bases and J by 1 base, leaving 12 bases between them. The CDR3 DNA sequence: TGTGCCAGCAGGCCCCTGGGGAGGAACACTGAAGCTTTCTTT. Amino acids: CASRPLGRNTEAFF. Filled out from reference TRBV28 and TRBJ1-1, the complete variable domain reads DVKVTQSSRYLVKRTGEKVFLECVQDMDHENMFWYRQDPGLGLRLIYFSYDVKMKEKGDIPEGYSVSREKKERFSLILESASTNQTSMYLCASRPLGRNTEAFFGQGTRLTVV.

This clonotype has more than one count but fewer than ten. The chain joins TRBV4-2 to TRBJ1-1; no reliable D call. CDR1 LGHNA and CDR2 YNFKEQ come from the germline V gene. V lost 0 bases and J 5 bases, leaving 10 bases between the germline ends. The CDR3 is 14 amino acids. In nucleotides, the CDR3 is TGTGCCAGCAGCCAAGATCTAGGCGGTACTGAAGCTTTCTTT. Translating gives CASSQDLGGTEAFF.

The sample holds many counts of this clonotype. This CDR3 reads CASSLQGGEAFF. Written as DNA, the CDR3 is TGTGCCAGCAGTCTACAGGGCGGTGAGGCTTTCTTT. The J gene is TRBJ1-1, the V gene TRBV6-6, with D maybe TRBD1 (6 bases). Trimming removed 5 bases from V and 11 bases from J, with 15 bases in between. The CDR3 consists of 12 residues. Germline CDR1 is MNHNY and CDR2 is SVGAGI (reference sequence).

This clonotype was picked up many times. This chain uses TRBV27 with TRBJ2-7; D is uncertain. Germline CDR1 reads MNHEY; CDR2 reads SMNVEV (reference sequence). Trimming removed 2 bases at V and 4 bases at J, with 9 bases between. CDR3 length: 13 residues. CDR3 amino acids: CASSLRAPYEQYF. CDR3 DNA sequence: TGTGCCAGCAGTTTAAGGGCCCCTTACGAGCAGTACTTC.

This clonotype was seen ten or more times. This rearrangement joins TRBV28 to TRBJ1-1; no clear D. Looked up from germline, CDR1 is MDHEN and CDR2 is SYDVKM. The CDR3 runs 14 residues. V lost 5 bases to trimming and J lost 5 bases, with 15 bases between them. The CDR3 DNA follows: TGTGCCAGCAGTCTGCCCACGGGGAGAACTGAAGCTTTCTTT. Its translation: CASSLPTGRTEAFF.

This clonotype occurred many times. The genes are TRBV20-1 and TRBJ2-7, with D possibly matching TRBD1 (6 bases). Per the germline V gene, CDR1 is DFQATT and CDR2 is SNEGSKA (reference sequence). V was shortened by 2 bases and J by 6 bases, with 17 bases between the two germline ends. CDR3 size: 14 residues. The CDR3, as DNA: TGCAGTGCTAGACGGCAGGGGTCCCCTGGCGAGCAGTACTTC. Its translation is CSARRQGSPGEQYF.

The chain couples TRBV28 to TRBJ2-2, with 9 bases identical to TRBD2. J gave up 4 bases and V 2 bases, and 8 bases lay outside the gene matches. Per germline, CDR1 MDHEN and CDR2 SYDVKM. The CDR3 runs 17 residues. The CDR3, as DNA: TGTGCCAGCAGTTTAGCTAGCGGGATGTGGGGCACCGGGGAGCTGTTTTTT. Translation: CASSLASGMWGTGELFF.

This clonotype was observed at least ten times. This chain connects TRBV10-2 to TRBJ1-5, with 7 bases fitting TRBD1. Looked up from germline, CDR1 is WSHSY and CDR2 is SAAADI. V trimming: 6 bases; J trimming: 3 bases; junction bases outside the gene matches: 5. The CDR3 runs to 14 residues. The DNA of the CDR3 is TGCGCCAGCAGAGGACAGGAGTACAATCAGCCCCAGCATTTT. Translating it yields CASRGQEYNQPQHF.

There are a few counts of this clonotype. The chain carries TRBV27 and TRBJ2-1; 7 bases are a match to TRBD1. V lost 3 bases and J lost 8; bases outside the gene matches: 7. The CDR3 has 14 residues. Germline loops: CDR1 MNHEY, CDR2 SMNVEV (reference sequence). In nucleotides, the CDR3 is TGTGCCAGCAGTTTTACAGGGGCGGTAGATGAGCAGTTCTTC. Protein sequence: CASSFTGAVDEQFF.

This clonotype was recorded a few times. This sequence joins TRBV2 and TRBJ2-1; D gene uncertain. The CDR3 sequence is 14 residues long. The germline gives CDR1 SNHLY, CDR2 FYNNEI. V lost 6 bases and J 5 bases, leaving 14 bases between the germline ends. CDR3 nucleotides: TGTGCCAGCAGCCCACTGAGTACTAACAATGAGCAGTTCTTC. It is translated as CASSPLSTNNEQFF.

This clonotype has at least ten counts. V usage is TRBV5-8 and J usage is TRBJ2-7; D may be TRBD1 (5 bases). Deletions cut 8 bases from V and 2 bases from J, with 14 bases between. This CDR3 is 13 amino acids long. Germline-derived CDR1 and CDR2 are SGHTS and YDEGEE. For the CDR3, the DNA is TGTGCCAGAGCCCCAGGGAATCCCTACGAGCAGTACTTC. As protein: CARAPGNPYEQYF.

The CDR3 DNA is TGTGCCAGCAGCGGAGGGGGACATAACCCCTACGAGCAGTACTTC. It encodes CASSGGGHNPYEQYF. The J gene is TRBJ2-7, the V gene TRBV7-9; tentatively, D is TRBD1 or TRBD2 (6 bases each). Germline loops: CDR1 SEHNR, CDR2 FQNEAQ (reference sequence). The CDR3 runs 15 residues. V was pared by 5 bases and J by 2 bases, with 16 bases between.

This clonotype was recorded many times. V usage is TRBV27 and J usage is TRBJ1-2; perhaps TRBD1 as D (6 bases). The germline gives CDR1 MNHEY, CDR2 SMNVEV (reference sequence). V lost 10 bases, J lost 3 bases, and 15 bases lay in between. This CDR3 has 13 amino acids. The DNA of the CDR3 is TGTGCCACCCAGCGCGGGGGCGACTATGGCTACACCTTC. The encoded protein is CATQRGGDYGYTF.

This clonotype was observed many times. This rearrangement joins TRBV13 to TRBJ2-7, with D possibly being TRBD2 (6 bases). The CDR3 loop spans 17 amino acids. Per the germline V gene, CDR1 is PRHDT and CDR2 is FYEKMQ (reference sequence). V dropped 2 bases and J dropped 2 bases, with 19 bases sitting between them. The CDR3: CASSLSIPRDSTYEQYF. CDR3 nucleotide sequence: TGTGCCAGCAGCTTATCAATTCCGCGGGATTCCACCTACGAGCAGTACTTC.

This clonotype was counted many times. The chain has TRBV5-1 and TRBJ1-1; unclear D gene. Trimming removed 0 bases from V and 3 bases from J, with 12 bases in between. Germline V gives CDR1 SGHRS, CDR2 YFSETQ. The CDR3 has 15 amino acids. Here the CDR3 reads CASSLALREDTEAFF. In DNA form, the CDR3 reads TGCGCCAGCAGCTTGGCCCTGAGGGAGGACACTGAAGCTTTCTTT.